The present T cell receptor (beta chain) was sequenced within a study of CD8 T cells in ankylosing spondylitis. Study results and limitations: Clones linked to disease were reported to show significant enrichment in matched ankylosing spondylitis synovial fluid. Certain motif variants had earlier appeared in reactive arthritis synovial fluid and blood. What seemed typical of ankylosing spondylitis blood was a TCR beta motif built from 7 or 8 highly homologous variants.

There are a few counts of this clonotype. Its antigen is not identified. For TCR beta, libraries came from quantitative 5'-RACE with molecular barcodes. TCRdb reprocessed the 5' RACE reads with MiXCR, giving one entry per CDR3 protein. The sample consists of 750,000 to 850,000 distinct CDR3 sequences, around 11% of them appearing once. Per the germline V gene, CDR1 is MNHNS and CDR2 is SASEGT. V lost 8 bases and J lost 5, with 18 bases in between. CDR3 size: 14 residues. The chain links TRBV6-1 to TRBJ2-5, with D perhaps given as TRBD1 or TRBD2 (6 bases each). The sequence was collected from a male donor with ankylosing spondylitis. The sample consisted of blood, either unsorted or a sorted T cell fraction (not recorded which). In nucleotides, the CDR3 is TGTGCCAGCGGGCGACGGGGGCACGGGGAGACCCAGTACTTC. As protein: CASGRRGHGETQYF.